The 29 T cell receptor beta chains presented below share a single source sample, sequenced in a study of T cell clonality in common variable immunodeficiency. Produced via immunoSEQ multiplex PCR; TCRdb's table is partial and in-frame only. Altogether about 52,000 clones were found in the sample, and no singletons occur. The material sequenced was peripheral blood mononuclear cells. The receptor set was obtained from a person aged 18 to 70 in good health.

This clone was detected many times. The CDR3 goes on 3 residues after the read ends, and that part is filled in from the germline J gene. This chain joins TRBV2 and TRBJ2-1, with D possibly TRBD2 on 7 matching bases. CDR1 and CDR2 from the germline V gene are SNHLY and FYNNEI. V shed 7 bases and J shed 1 base, with 14 bases lying between them. This CDR3 comprises 15 residues. CDR3 bases read: TGTGCCAGCATGACGGGGGGACATTCCTACAATGAG. Its protein is CASMTGGHSYNE. The whole CDR3 protein reads CASMTGGHSYNEQFF.

At least ten counts were recorded for this clone. One end of the junction fails to match germline, which may point to a read error. The read comes to an end 3 residues before the CDR3 does, leaving the germline J gene to fill in the end. The gene calls are TRBV20-1 and TRBJ2-7; 10 positions agree with TRBD2. Germline loops: CDR1 DFQATT, CDR2 SNEGSKA (reference sequence). The CDR3 runs 17 residues. The CDR3 protein is CSASGTSGTLTSHEQYF. CDR3 DNA, as far as it was read: TGCAGTGCTAGTGGAACTAGCGGGACCCTGACCTCCCACGAG.

In its sample, this clone was seen many times. The read gets to within 3 residues of the CDR3 end, and the germline J gene fills in the rest. The chain has TRBV10-1 and TRBJ2-5; 8 bases agree with TRBD1. Germline lookup yields CDR1 WNHNN and CDR2 SYGVQD (reference sequence). The length of the CDR3 is 13 residues. The trim removed 4 bases at V and 5 bases at J, leaving 3 bases unmatched. The covered CDR3 bases are TGCGCCAGCAGTGGCAGGGGGCTGGAGACC. It translates to CASSGRGLET. The entire CDR3 sequence reads CASSGRGLETQYF.

This clone was picked up many times. The sequence runs out 3 residues before the end of the CDR3; the remainder is reconstructed from the germline J gene. This chain uses TRBV5-1 with TRBJ2-5; a weak D match, TRBD1 (5 bases). V was shortened by 0 bases and J by 5 bases, with 11 bases between the two germline ends. This CDR3 contains 14 residues. The germline V gene encodes CDR1 SGHRS and CDR2 YFSETQ. The CDR3 sequence: CASSLARAGETQYF. The CDR3 bases that were read are TGCGCCAGCAGCTTGGCCAGGGCAGGGGAGACC.

Only a few counts were recorded for this clone. The CDR3 end is not reached by the read, which stops 3 residues before it; the germline J gene fills it in. The chain links TRBV7-9 to TRBJ1-3; D is ambiguous. The CDR3 totals 13 residues. V was clipped by 0 bases and J by 7 bases, with 7 bases between them. Germline assignment: CDR1 SEHNR and CDR2 FQNEAQ (reference sequence). The part of the CDR3 DNA that was read is TGTGCCAGCAGCTTAGCCGGGGAGAACACC. It translates to CASSLAGENT. The whole CDR3 protein reads CASSLAGENTIYF. The whole variable domain, filled in from reference TRBV7-9 and TRBJ1-3, reads DTGVSQNPRHKITKRGQNVTFRCDPISEHNRLYWYRQTLGQGPEFLTYFQNEAQLEKSRLLSDRFSAERPKGSFSTLEIQRTEQGDSAMYLCASSLAGENTIYFGEGSWLTVV.

This clone was seen at least ten times. The read finishes 3 residues shy of the CDR3 end, and the germline J gene is used to complete it. The chain joins TRBV20-1 to TRBJ1-5; D gene unclear. Trimming removed 2 bases from V and 0 bases from J, with 11 bases in between. The CDR3 extends over 15 amino acids. Germline CDR1 reads DFQATT; CDR2 reads SNEGSKA (reference sequence). The CDR3 spells CSARMSSGSNQPQHF. The CDR3 DNA, read in part, is TGCAGTGCTAGAATGAGTTCGGGTAGCAATCAGCCC.

This clone appeared many times. The CDR3 end is not reached by the read, which stops 3 residues before it; the germline J gene fills it in. The chain couples TRBV7-9 to TRBJ1-1; no firm D call. Germline CDR1 SEHNR, CDR2 FQNEAQ (reference sequence). Between the trimmed V and J ends, which lost 4 bases and 3 bases, there was a span of 9 bases. This CDR3 region has 13 residues. CDR3 sequence: CASSSLSDTEAFF. Incomplete CDR3 DNA: TGTGCCAGCAGCTCTTTATCGGACACTGAA.

This clone was seen many times. The observed sequence ends 3 residues before the CDR3 terminus, with the missing tail filled in from the germline J gene. The chain joins TRBV7-3 to TRBJ1-4; TRBD1 matches at 10 bases. Looked up from germline, CDR1 is SGHTA and CDR2 is FQGTGA. The V and J ends lost 5 bases and 7 bases, in that order; junction bases with no gene match: 1. The CDR3 runs 13 residues. CDR3 DNA (partial): TGTGCCAGCAGCCGGGACAGGGGTGAAAAA. It translates to CASSRDRGEK. The entire CDR3 protein reads CASSRDRGEKLFF.

This clone was counted many times. The read stops 3 residues short of the end of the CDR3; the missing end is completed from the germline J gene. This chain uses TRBV6-2 or TRBV6-3 with TRBJ1-4; D is possibly TRBD1 (5 bases). The CDR3 runs 13 residues. The germline CDR1 and CDR2 sequences are MNHEY and SVGEGT. Trimming took 8 bases from V and 2 from J, leaving 9 bases between them. CDR3 amino acids: CASRGWTNEKLFF. The covered CDR3 bases are TGTGCCAGCCGGGGGTGGACTAATGAAAAA.

This clone was detected many times. From the germline J gene comes the end of the CDR3, since the read stops 3 residues before it. The chain uses TRBV20-1 and TRBJ2-2; 8 bases align to TRBD1. Germline V gene sequence: CDR1 DFQATT, CDR2 SNEGSKA (reference sequence). The CDR3 is 14 amino acids. V gave up 3 bases and J gave up 9 bases; unmatched junction bases: 9. The CDR3 is CSASQTGDPWELFF. The sequenced CDR3 bases are TGCAGTGCTAGCCAGACAGGGGATCCTTGGGAG.

This clone came up a few times. Coverage ceases 3 residues before the CDR3 finishes, and the germline J gene fills in the end. The chain employs TRBV2 and TRBJ1-5; 10 nucleotides match TRBD1. The germline CDR1 and CDR2 sequences are SNHLY and FYNNEI. The V segment lost 6 bases and the J segment 6 bases; nucleotides outside the gene matches: 11. The CDR3 has 16 amino acids. CDR3 protein: CASRSYGTGEGQPQHF. The CDR3 DNA, read in part, is TGTGCCAGCAGGAGCTACGGGACAGGGGAAGGTCAGCCC.

The sample holds many counts of this clone. The CDR3 end lies 3 residues beyond the end of the read and is filled in from the germline J gene. The gene calls are TRBV12-5 and TRBJ2-7; TRBD1 agrees at 7 bases. V lost 5 bases and J lost 0; bases outside the gene matches: 4. The CDR3 sequence is 14 residues long. Looked up from germline, CDR1 is LGHNT and CDR2 is FRNRAP. CDR3 DNA, as far as it was read: TGTGCTAGTGGTAAGACAGGGAGCTCCTACGAG. It yields the protein CASGKTGSSYE. The full CDR3 protein is CASGKTGSSYEQYF.

This clone was picked up many times. The sequenced fragment ends 3 residues before the CDR3 boundary, so the rest is inferred from the germline J gene. This chain uses TRBV15 with TRBJ2-5; D is unresolved. Germline assignment: CDR1 LNHNV and CDR2 YYDKDF (reference sequence). The CDR3 totals 13 residues. The V end lost 1 base, the J end lost 3 bases, and 6 bases lay between the germline ends. The CDR3 bases that were read are TGTGCCACCAGCAGAGGCCTAAAAGAGACC. Residues: CATSRGLKET. The entire CDR3 protein is CATSRGLKETQYF.

This clone was seen more than once but under ten times. The missing CDR3 end, 3 residues past where the read stops, is filled in from the germline J gene. V gene TRBV2 combines with J gene TRBJ1-2, with a tentative D call TRBD1 (5 bases). Germline V lookup: CDR1 SNHLY, CDR2 FYNNEI. The CDR3 contains 15 residues. V was shortened by 6 bases and J by 0 bases, with 14 bases between the two germline ends. The CDR3 here is CASSRLTVSNYGYTF. CDR3 bases read: TGTGCCAGCAGCCGACTGACAGTGTCTAACTATGGC.

This clone was detected ten times or more. The sequenced fragment ends 3 residues before the CDR3 boundary, so the rest is inferred from the germline J gene. The V and J genes are TRBV30 and TRBJ1-1; D might be TRBD1 (6 bases). Germline values: CDR1 GTSNPN, CDR2 SVGIG (reference sequence). The V and J ends lost 0 bases and 4 bases respectively, with 9 bases between them. This CDR3 region has 13 residues. The CDR3 region is CAWSVGTSTEAFF. The covered CDR3 bases are TGTGCCTGGAGTGTAGGGACAAGCACTGAA.

This clone occurred many times. The read terminates 3 residues before the CDR3 end, so the remaining end is supplied by the germline J gene. The chain is built from TRBV7-2 and TRBJ1-1; TRBD1 is a possible D gene (6 bases). The V and J ends lost 2 bases and 5 bases respectively, with 15 bases between them. The germline V gene encodes CDR1 SGHTA and CDR2 FQGNSA. CDR3 length: 15 amino acids. The CDR3 reads CASSLPGGRWTEAFF. CDR3 DNA (partial): TGTGCCAGCAGCTTACCCGGGGGGCGGTGGACTGAA.

In this sample, this clone turned up many times. The DNA read from the CDR3 is TGCAGTGCTAGAGAAGACAGGGGGAACTACGAG. It specifies CSAREDRGNYE. The CDR3 reads in full as CSAREDRGNYEQYF. J is TRBJ2-7 and V is TRBV20-1, with 9 positions matching TRBD1. The read gets to within 3 residues of the CDR3 end, and the germline J gene fills in the rest. CDR3 length equals 14 residues. The germline gives CDR1 DFQATT, CDR2 SNEGSKA (reference sequence). J gave up 3 bases and V 0 bases, and 3 bases lay outside the gene matches.

Notes on this clone: The read comes to an end 3 residues before the CDR3 does, leaving the germline J gene to fill in the end. The chain has TRBV11-3 and TRBJ2-2, with D perhaps TRBD1 (5 bases). There are 14 residues in the CDR3. V was pared by 5 bases and J by 5 bases, with 12 bases between. The germline V gene has CDR1 SGHNT and CDR2 YENEEA. The sequenced part of the CDR3 DNA is TGTGCCAGCAGCAAACTTACAGGAACCGGGGAG. It translates to CASSKLTGTGE. The CDR3, in full, reads CASSKLTGTGELFF.

This clone was seen at least ten times. With the read ending 3 residues before the CDR3 end, the germline J gene is used to fill in that end. V usage is TRBV29-1 and J usage is TRBJ2-5, with TRBD1 identical over 7 bases. V was pared by 6 bases and J by 5 bases, with 9 bases of the junction left unmatched. The CDR3 has 13 amino acids. Germline CDR1 is SQVTM and CDR2 is ANQGSEA. The CDR3 sequence: CSVGRQGRETQYF. Incomplete CDR3 DNA: TGCAGCGTCGGACGACAGGGTCGGGAGACC.

This clone came up a few times. The sequence runs out 3 residues before the end of the CDR3; the remainder is reconstructed from the germline J gene. The chain recombines TRBV20-1 with TRBJ2-5, with D tentatively TRBD2 (5 bases). Germline assignment: CDR1 DFQATT and CDR2 SNEGSKA (reference sequence). V was cut by 6 bases and J by 4 bases, with 9 bases left in between. The CDR3 has 11 residues. CDR3: CSATRAETQYF. The sequenced part of the CDR3 DNA is TGCAGTGCCACGAGGGCAGAGACC.

This clone was seen ten or more times. The read ends 3 residues shy of where the CDR3 ends; the end is completed using the germline J gene. The J gene is TRBJ2-5, the V gene TRBV20-1, with 8 nucleotides matching TRBD1. Germline trimming cut 8 bases from V and 1 base from J; bases unmatched to any gene: 3. From germline, CDR1 is DFQATT and CDR2 SNEGSKA (reference sequence). This CDR3 is 12 amino acids long. CDR3 sequence: CSSTGGQETQYF. The DNA read from the CDR3 is TGCAGTTCAACAGGGGGCCAAGAGACC.

This clone has ten or more counts. CDR3 residues: CASSYQGAGQPQHF. Incomplete CDR3 DNA: TGTGCCAGCAGCTATCAGGGGGCAGGACAGCCC. J is TRBJ1-5 and V is TRBV5-6, with 8 positions matching TRBD1. Coverage ceases 3 residues before the CDR3 finishes, and the germline J gene fills in the end. Germline CDR1 SGHDT, CDR2 YYEEEE. With V trimmed by 3 bases and J by 7 bases, 6 bases remained unmatched. This CDR3 has 14 residues.

Many counts were recorded for this clone. The sequenced fragment ends 3 residues before the CDR3 boundary, so the rest is inferred from the germline J gene. The chain has TRBV7-3 and TRBJ2-2; TRBD2 matches at 10 bases. CDR3 length: 18 residues. From germline, CDR1 is SGHTA and CDR2 FQGTGA. Trimming cost V 4 bases and J 1 base; bases outside gene matches: 9. Partial CDR3 DNA: TGTGCCAGCAGCTCCCCGGAACTAGCGGGGTTGAACACCGGGGAG. Its translation: CASSSPELAGLNTGE. The entire CDR3 sequence reads CASSSPELAGLNTGELFF.

Ten or more counts support this clone. The read halts 3 residues ahead of the CDR3 end, with the missing end drawn from the germline J gene. V is TRBV19 and J is TRBJ1-5, with a possible D match to TRBD1 (6 bases). Per the germline V gene, CDR1 is LNHDA and CDR2 is SQIVND (reference sequence). Trimming cost V 6 bases and J 6 bases, with 15 bases left between them. The CDR3 is 14 residues long. CDR3 protein: CASRSVAGAQPQHF. The DNA read from the CDR3 is TGTGCCAGTAGATCGGTCGCAGGGGCTCAGCCC. The full variable domain, rest sourced from reference TRBV19 and TRBJ1-5, is DGGITQSPKYLFRKEGQNVTLSCEQNLNHDAMYWYRQDPGQGLRLIYYSQIVNDFQKGDIAEGYSVSREKKESFPLTVTSAQKNPTAFYLCASRSVAGAQPQHFGDGTRLSIL.

This clone turned up a few times. A far larger clone is one nucleotide away, so this likely arose from a read error. The read stops 3 residues short of the end of the CDR3; the missing end is completed from the germline J gene. The J gene is TRBJ2-1, the V gene TRBV19; D gene unclear. CDR1 and CDR2 (germline): LNHDA, SQIVND (reference sequence). The CDR3 totals 15 residues. Trimming took 4 bases from V and 2 from J, leaving 12 bases between them. The CDR3 loop reads CASSSALFPYNEQFF. CDR3 bases read: TGTGCCAGTAGTAGCGCTCTCTTTCCCTACAATGAG.

This clone was picked up many times. The observed sequence ends 3 residues before the CDR3 terminus, with the missing tail filled in from the germline J gene. The chain uses TRBV20-1 and TRBJ1-5, with D possibly TRBD1 on 6 matching bases. Germline CDR1 reads DFQATT; CDR2 reads SNEGSKA (reference sequence). V lost 2 bases and J 8 bases, leaving 16 bases between the germline ends. There are 14 residues in the CDR3. CDR3 DNA, as far as it was read: TGCAGTGCTAGAAAGGGGGACCCCTCGGAGCCC. Translating it yields CSARKGDPSEP. The CDR3, in full, reads CSARKGDPSEPQHF.

This clone appeared many times. The read ends 3 residues shy of where the CDR3 ends; the end is completed using the germline J gene. The rearrangement joins TRBV28 to TRBJ2-7; TRBD2 agrees at 7 bases. From germline, CDR1 is MDHEN and CDR2 SYDVKM. The V segment lost 4 bases and the J segment 0 bases; nucleotides outside the gene matches: 3. There are 14 residues in the CDR3. CDR3 DNA (partial): TGTGCCAGCAGTTGGCGGGAGCGCTCCTACGAG. It is translated as CASSWRERSYE. The entire CDR3 is CASSWRERSYEQYF.

This clone was seen many times. The read stops 3 residues short of the end of the CDR3; the missing end is completed from the germline J gene. V usage is TRBV5-1 and J usage is TRBJ2-3; TRBD1 agrees at 7 bases. This CDR3 has 14 residues. Per the germline V gene, CDR1 is SGHRS and CDR2 is YFSETQ. Germline trimming cut 3 bases from V and 2 bases from J; bases unmatched to any gene: 3. CDR3 sequence reads: CASSWGQYTDTQYF. The CDR3 DNA, read in part, is TGCGCCAGCAGCTGGGGACAGTACACAGATACG.

The sample holds many counts of this clone. The read finishes 3 residues shy of the CDR3 end, and the germline J gene is used to complete it. This chain connects TRBV11-2 to TRBJ1-5; 11 nucleotides line up with TRBD1. Germline V CDR1 and CDR2: SGHAT, FQNNGV. The trim removed 5 bases at V and 7 bases at J, leaving 4 bases unmatched. The CDR3 totals 14 residues. CDR3 DNA, as far as it was read: TGTGCCAGCAGCCCAGGGACAGGGGGGCAGCCC. Amino acids: CASSPGTGGQP. The CDR3 as a whole reads CASSPGTGGQPQHF.